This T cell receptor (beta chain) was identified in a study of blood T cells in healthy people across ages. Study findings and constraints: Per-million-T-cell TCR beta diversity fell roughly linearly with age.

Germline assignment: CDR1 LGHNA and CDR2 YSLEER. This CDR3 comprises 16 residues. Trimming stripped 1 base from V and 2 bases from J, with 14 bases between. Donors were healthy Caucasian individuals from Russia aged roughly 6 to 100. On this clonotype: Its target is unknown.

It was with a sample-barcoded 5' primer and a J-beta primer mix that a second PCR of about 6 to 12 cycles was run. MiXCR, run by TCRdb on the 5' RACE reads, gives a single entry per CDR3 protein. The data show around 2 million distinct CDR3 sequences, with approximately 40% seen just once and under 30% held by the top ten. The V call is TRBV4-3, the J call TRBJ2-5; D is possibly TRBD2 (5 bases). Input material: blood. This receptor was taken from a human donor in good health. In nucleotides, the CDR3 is TGCGCCAGCAGCCAAGTAAGCCCGGGGAGACAAGAGACCCAGTACTTC. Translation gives CASSQVSPGRQETQYF.